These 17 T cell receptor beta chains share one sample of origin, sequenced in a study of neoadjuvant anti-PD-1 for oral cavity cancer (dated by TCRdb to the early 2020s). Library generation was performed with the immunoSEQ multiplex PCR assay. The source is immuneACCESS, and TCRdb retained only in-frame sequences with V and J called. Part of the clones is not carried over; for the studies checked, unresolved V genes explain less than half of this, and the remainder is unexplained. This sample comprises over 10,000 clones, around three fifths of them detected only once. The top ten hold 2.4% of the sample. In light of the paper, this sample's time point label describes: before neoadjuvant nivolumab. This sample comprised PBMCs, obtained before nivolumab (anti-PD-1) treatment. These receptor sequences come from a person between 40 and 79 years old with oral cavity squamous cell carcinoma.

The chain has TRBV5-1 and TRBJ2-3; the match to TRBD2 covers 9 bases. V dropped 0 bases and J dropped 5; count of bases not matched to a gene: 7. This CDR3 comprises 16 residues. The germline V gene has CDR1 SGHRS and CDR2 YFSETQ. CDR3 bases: TGCGCCAGCAGCTTGGAGCCAGCGGGAGGTCGAGATACGCAGTATTTT. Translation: CASSLEPAGGRDTQYF. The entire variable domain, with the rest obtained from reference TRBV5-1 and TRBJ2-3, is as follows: KAGVTQTPRYLIKTRGQQVTLSCSPISGHRSVSWYQQTPGQGLQFLFEYFSETQRNKGNFPGRFSGRQFSNSRSEMNVSTLELGDSALYLCASSLEPAGGRDTQYFGPGTRLTVL.

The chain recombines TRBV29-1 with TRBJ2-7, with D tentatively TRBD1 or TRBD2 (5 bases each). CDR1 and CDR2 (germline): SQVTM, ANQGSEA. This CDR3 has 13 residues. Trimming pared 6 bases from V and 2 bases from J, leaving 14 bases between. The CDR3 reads CSVQGEGPYEQYF. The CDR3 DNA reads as TGCAGCGTGCAGGGAGAGGGTCCCTACGAGCAGTACTTC.

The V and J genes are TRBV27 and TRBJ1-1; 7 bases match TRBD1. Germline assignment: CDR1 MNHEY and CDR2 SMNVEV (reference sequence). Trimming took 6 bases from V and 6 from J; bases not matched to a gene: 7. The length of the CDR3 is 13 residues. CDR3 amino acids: CASRLQGRAEAFF. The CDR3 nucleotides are TGTGCCAGCAGGTTACAGGGGCGGGCTGAAGCTTTCTTT.

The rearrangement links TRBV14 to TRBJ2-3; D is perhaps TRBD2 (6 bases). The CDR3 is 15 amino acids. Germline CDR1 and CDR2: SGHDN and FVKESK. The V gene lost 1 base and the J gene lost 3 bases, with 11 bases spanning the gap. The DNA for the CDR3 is TGTGCCAGCAGCCAAGGGGCCGCGGGAACAGATACGCAGTATTTT. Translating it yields CASSQGAAGTDTQYF.

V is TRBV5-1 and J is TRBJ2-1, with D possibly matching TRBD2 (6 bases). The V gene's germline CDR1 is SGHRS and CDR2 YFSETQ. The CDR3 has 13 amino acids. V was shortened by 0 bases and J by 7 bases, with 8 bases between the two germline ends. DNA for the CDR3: TGCGCCAGCAGCTTGGACGGGGGAAATGAGCAGTTCTTC. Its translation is CASSLDGGNEQFF.

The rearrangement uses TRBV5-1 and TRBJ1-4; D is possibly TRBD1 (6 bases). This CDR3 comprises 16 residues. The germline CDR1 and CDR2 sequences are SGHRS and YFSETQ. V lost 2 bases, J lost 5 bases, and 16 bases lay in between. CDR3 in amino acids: CASSLGTLGANEKLFF. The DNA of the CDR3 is TGCGCCAGCAGCTTAGGGACTCTGGGGGCGAATGAAAAACTGTTTTTT. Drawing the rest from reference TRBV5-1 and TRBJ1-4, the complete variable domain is KAGVTQTPRYLIKTRGQQVTLSCSPISGHRSVSWYQQTPGQGLQFLFEYFSETQRNKGNFPGRFSGRQFSNSRSEMNVSTLELGDSALYLCASSLGTLGANEKLFFGSGTQLSVL.

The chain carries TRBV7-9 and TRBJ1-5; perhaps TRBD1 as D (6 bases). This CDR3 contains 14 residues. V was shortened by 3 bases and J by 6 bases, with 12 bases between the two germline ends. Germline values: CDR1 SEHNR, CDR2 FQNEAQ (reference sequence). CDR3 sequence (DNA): TGTGCCAGCAGCTTTAGACAGGACCCTCAGCCCCAGCATTTT. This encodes CASSFRQDPQPQHF.

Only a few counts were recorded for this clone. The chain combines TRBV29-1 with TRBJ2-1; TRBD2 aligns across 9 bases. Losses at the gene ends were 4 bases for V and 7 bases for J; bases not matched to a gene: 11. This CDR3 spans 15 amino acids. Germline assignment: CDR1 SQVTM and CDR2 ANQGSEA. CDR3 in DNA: TGCAGCGTTGTAGAATCCAGCGGGAGGAGGAATGAGCAGTTCTTC. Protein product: CSVVESSGRRNEQFF.

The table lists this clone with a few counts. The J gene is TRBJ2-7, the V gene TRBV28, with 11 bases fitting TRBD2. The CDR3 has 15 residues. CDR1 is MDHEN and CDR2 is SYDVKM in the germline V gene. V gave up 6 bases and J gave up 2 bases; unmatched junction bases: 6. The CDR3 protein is CASSFRLAGTYEQYF. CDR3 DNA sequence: TGTGCCAGCAGCTTCAGACTAGCGGGAACCTACGAGCAGTACTTC.

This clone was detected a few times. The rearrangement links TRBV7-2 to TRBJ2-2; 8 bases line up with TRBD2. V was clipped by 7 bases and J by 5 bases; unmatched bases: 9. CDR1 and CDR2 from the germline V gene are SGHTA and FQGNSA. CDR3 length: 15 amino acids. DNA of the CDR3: TGTGCCAGCAAAAGCAGGCGGGGGGTTACCGGGGAGCTGTTTTTT. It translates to CASKSRRGVTGELFF.

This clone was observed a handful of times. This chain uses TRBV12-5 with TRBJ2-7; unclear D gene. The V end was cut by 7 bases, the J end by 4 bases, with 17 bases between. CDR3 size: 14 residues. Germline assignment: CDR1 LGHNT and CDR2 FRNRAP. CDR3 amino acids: CASVRADKQYEQYF. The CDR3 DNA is TGTGCTAGTGTTAGGGCAGACAAACAATACGAGCAGTACTTC.

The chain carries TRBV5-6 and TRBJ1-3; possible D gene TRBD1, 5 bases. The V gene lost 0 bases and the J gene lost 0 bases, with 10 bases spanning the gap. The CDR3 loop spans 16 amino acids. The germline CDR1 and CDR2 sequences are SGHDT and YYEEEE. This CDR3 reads CASSLEGTLSGNTIYF. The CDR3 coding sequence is TGTGCCAGCAGCTTGGAAGGGACGCTCTCTGGAAACACCATATATTTT.

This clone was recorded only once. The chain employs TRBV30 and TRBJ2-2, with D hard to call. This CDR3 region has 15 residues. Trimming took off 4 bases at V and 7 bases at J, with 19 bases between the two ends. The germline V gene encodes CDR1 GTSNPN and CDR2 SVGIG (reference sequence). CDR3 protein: CAWMAHIRVGGELFF. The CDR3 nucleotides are TGTGCCTGGATGGCCCACATTCGTGTTGGCGGGGAGCTGTTTTTT.

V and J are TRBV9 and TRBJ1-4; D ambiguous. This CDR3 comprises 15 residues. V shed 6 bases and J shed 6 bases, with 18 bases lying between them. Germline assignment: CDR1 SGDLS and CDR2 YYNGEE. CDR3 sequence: CASTTQVGDYEKLFF. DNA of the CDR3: TGTGCCAGCACCACTCAAGTCGGGGATTATGAAAAACTGTTTTTT.

The CDR3 reads CASSSLRDRGLRNTEAFF. The CDR3 DNA reads as TGTGCCAGCAGTTCCCTCCGGGACAGGGGGCTAAGGAACACTGAAGCTTTCTTT. V and J are TRBV11-2 and TRBJ1-1, with TRBD1 identical over 12 bases. V gave up 6 bases and J gave up 1 base; unmatched junction bases: 12. The CDR3 has 18 residues. CDR1 and CDR2 from the germline V gene are SGHAT and FQNNGV.

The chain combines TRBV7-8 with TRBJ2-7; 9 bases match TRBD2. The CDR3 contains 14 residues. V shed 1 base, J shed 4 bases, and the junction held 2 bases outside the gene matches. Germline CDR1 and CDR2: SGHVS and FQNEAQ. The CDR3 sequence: CASSLGGGEYEQYF. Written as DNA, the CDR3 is TGTGCCAGCAGCTTAGGCGGGGGGGAGTACGAGCAGTACTTC.

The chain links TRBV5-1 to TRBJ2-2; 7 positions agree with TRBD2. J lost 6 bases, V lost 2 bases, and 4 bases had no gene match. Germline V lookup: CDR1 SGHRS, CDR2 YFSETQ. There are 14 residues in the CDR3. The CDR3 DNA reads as TGCGCCAGCAGCTTCATGACTAGCCCCGGGGAGCTGTTTTTT. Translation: CASSFMTSPGELFF.